Presented here are 16 T cell receptor beta chains from one specimen sequenced in a study of blood T cell repertoires in COVID-19. Measured with immunoSEQ multiplex PCR; TCRdb has only the in-frame clones, and not every one. This table holds more than 55,000 clones, around 90% found once. Material for sequencing was peripheral blood. The origin of the receptors is a man older than 75 with acute or convalescent COVID-19.

This chain joins TRBV10-3 and TRBJ2-7; 7 nucleotides match TRBD2. Germline V CDR1 and CDR2: ENHRY, SYGVKD. V shed 2 bases and J 4 bases; nucleotides not matched to a gene: 2. The CDR3 totals 13 residues. The CDR3, as DNA: TGTGCCATCAGTGAGGGGGGAGGGTACGAGCAGTACTTC. Translation gives CAISEGGGYEQYF.

CDR3 protein: CASSRQNSNQPQHF. Here the CDR3 DNA reads TGTGCCAGCAGCAGACAGAATAGCAATCAGCCCCAGCATTTT. This chain joins TRBV6-6 and TRBJ1-5; maybe TRBD1 (5 bases). The CDR3 has 14 residues. V lost 6 bases and J 0 bases, leaving 9 bases between the germline ends. Germline V gene sequence: CDR1 MNHNY, CDR2 SVGAGI (reference sequence).

The chain is built from TRBV5-1 and TRBJ2-2, with 8 nucleotides matching TRBD1. CDR3 size: 15 residues. Germline CDR1 SGHRS, CDR2 YFSETQ. The V segment lost 4 bases and the J segment 8 bases; nucleotides outside the gene matches: 10. CDR3 nucleotides: TGCGCCAGCAGCCCGGGACAGGAGCCACCTGGGGAGCTGTTTTTT. It yields the protein CASSPGQEPPGELFF. Full variable domain (missing parts from reference TRBV5-1 and TRBJ2-2): KAGVTQTPRYLIKTRGQQVTLSCSPISGHRSVSWYQQTPGQGLQFLFEYFSETQRNKGNFPGRFSGRQFSNSRSEMNVSTLELGDSALYLCASSPGQEPPGELFFGEGSRLTVL.

The chain couples TRBV11-2 to TRBJ2-3; TRBD2 matches 11 bases. This CDR3 region has 17 residues. The trim removed 5 bases at V and 0 bases at J, leaving 7 bases unmatched. From germline, CDR1 is SGHAT and CDR2 FQNNGV. DNA of the CDR3: TGTGCCAGCAGCCCGGAGACTAGCGGGATGAGCACAGATACGCAGTATTTT. Its translation: CASSPETSGMSTDTQYF.

This clone was observed a single time. The CDR3 DNA sequence: TGCGCCAGCAGCTTGGATGGACAGGCTAACACTGAAGCTTTCTTT. It is translated as CASSLDGQANTEAFF. This rearrangement joins TRBV5-1 to TRBJ1-1; TRBD1 matches 7 bases. The CDR3 runs to 15 residues. The germline V gene has CDR1 SGHRS and CDR2 YFSETQ. V dropped 0 bases and J dropped 2; count of bases not matched to a gene: 4.

This chain connects TRBV18 to TRBJ1-1, with 7 nucleotides matching TRBD1. The CDR3 length is 13 residues. V dropped 10 bases and J dropped 5; count of bases not matched to a gene: 10. CDR1 and CDR2 (germline): KGHSH, LQKENI. Here the CDR3 reads CATKEGARTEAFF. DNA of the CDR3: TGTGCCACAAAAGAGGGGGCGCGGACTGAAGCTTTCTTT. The whole variable domain, remainder taken from reference TRBV18 and TRBJ1-1, is NAGVMQNPRHLVRRRGQEARLRCSPMKGHSHVYWYRQLPEEGLKFMVYLQKENIIDESGMPKERFSAEFPKEGPSILRIQQVVRGDSAAYFCATKEGARTEAFFGQGTRLTVV.

J is TRBJ2-2 and V is TRBV7-8; the match to TRBD1 covers 10 bases. Trimming removed 2 bases from V and 3 bases from J; junction bases left unmatched: 3. The CDR3 has 16 amino acids. In germline, CDR1 is SGHVS, CDR2 FQNEAQ. CDR3 sequence (DNA): TGTGCCAGCAGCTTAAGCGGGACAGGGGACACCGGGGAGCTGTTTTTT. It translates to CASSLSGTGDTGELFF.

The chain recombines TRBV10-3 with TRBJ1-2; D perhaps matches TRBD1 (5 bases). Trimming removed 6 bases from V and 6 bases from J, with 14 bases in between. The CDR3 totals 13 residues. Germline values: CDR1 ENHRY, CDR2 SYGVKD. Here the CDR3 reads CAISADSSDGYTF. CDR3 DNA sequence: TGTGCCATCAGCGCTGACAGCTCTGATGGCTACACCTTC.

The V and J genes are TRBV29-1 and TRBJ2-3, with TRBD1 as a possible D gene (6 bases). Germline V lookup: CDR1 SQVTM, CDR2 ANQGSEA. The CDR3 runs 15 residues. Trimming stripped 5 bases from V and 4 bases from J, with 19 bases between. This CDR3 reads CSVLRGPSQPDTQYF. The CDR3 bases are TGCAGCGTTCTCAGGGGACCCTCCCAGCCAGATACGCAGTATTTT.

V is TRBV19 and J is TRBJ1-1; D not certain. The V gene lost 3 bases and the J gene lost 4 bases, with 9 bases spanning the gap. Germline V gene sequence: CDR1 LNHDA, CDR2 SQIVND (reference sequence). The CDR3 spans 13 residues. The CDR3 loop reads CASSIEPGTEAFF. CDR3 bases: TGTGCCAGTAGTATTGAGCCGGGCACTGAAGCTTTCTTT.

The chain joins TRBV19 to TRBJ1-2; no reliable D call. Looked up from germline, CDR1 is LNHDA and CDR2 is SQIVND (reference sequence). The CDR3 spans 9 residues. CDR3 nucleotide sequence: TGTCCCGGTTTCTATGGCTACACCTTC. Protein sequence: CPGFYGYTF.

The chain carries TRBV5-6 and TRBJ2-3; weak D call: TRBD2 (5 bases). V was pared by 2 bases and J by 3 bases, with 10 bases between. The V gene's germline CDR1 is SGHDT and CDR2 YYEEEE. The CDR3 loop spans 14 amino acids. DNA of the CDR3: TGTGCCAGCAGCTTAGGAGGATGGACAGATACGCAGTATTTT. Amino acids: CASSLGGWTDTQYF.

The chain recombines TRBV6-1 with TRBJ2-1; tentative D call: TRBD1 (6 bases). V was trimmed by 3 bases and J by 6 bases, leaving 15 bases between them. Germline CDR1 is MNHNS and CDR2 is SASEGT. The length of the CDR3 is 15 residues. CDR3 nucleotides: TGTGCCAGCAGTGAGGACAGAAGGTCTTTCAATGAGCAGTTCTTC. Translating it yields CASSEDRRSFNEQFF.

V is TRBV6-5 and J is TRBJ1-2; 7 bases line up with TRBD1. CDR1 and CDR2 from the germline V gene are MNHEY and SVGAGI. This CDR3 is built from 15 residues. V lost 2 bases and J lost 4; bases outside the gene matches: 7. For the CDR3, the DNA is TGTGCCAGCAGTTACACCGACAGGGTAGGCTATGGCTACACCTTC. This codes for CASSYTDRVGYGYTF.

This clone occurred a few times. J is TRBJ2-5 and V is TRBV24-1; the match to TRBD1 covers 8 bases. V gave up 2 bases and J gave up 4 bases; unmatched junction bases: 2. Germline CDR1 KGHDR, CDR2 SFDVKD. The CDR3 runs 14 residues. The CDR3 DNA sequence: TGTGCCACCAGTGATTCAGGGGGCATAGAGACCCAGTACTTC. It codes for CATSDSGGIETQYF.

This clone showed up just once. The rearrangement joins TRBV7-2 to TRBJ1-3, with 7 bases aligning to TRBD1. The CDR3 contains 17 residues. Germline CDR1 is SGHTA and CDR2 is FQGNSA. J lost 0 bases, V lost 5 bases, and 10 bases had no gene match. The CDR3 spells CASSPHVGQVSGNTIYF. The CDR3 DNA reads as TGTGCCAGCAGCCCACACGTTGGACAGGTCTCTGGAAACACCATATATTTT.